This is a list of T cell receptor beta chains from one sample in a study of T-cell memory formation after mild COVID-19. TCRdb itself ran the 5' RACE reads through MiXCR, one entry per CDR3 protein. The sample includes around 160,000 distinct CDR3 sequences, 11% of them seen just once. Sequences were obtained from PBMCs or a T cell subset sorted from them (not recorded which). All receptors derive from a man aged 18 to 35 who had mild COVID-19 (a few samples of this study predate the infection). Cell type and time point are not known. The CDR3 runs from the conserved cysteine through the conserved F or W. A D gene is named only where the DNA matches it firmly. The listing skips clone size in some rows; elsewhere it reads once, few, many or a size class.

cdr3_nt: TGTGCCAGCAGCAAGTTGAACACTGAAGCTTTCTTT
cdr3_aa: CASSKLNTEAFF
d_call: -
j_call: TRBJ1-1
clone_size: many
v_call: TRBV12-3/TRBV12-4

cdr3_nt: TGTGCCAGCAGCCGTCAGAGTACTAAGCGGGCGTTTACGCAGTATTTT
cdr3_aa: CASSRQSTKRAFTQYF
d_call: -
j_call: TRBJ2-3
clone_size: few
v_call: TRBV7-8

cdr3_nt: TGTGCCAGCAGCCGGCGCGGGGGTCAGTACTTC
cdr3_aa: CASSRRGGQYF
d_call: TRBD2
j_call: TRBJ2-5
clone_size: few
v_call: TRBV7-9

cdr3_nt: TGCAGTGCTAGTCGGGGCCCTAGTACTCGGACCCAGTACTTC
cdr3_aa: CSASRGPSTRTQYF
d_call: -
j_call: TRBJ2-5
clone_size: few
v_call: TRBV20-1

cdr3_nt: TGTGCCAGCAGCTCCTTCTTGCGGGGGAAGGAGACCCAGTACTTC
cdr3_aa: CASSSFLRGKETQYF
d_call: TRBD2
j_call: TRBJ2-5
clone_size: -
v_call: TRBV11-2

cdr3_nt: TGTGCCACCAGTGACAGGGCTAGGGAGACCCAGTACTTC
cdr3_aa: CATSDRARETQYF
d_call: -
j_call: TRBJ2-5
clone_size: -
v_call: TRBV24-1

cdr3_nt: TGTGCCAGCAGCCGATGGACTGCCGCGGAGCAGTACTTC
cdr3_aa: CASSRWTAAEQYF
d_call: -
j_call: TRBJ2-7
clone_size: many
v_call: TRBV3-1

cdr3_nt: TGTGCCAGCAGCCGCACAGGGCTACCCCTCCACTTT
cdr3_aa: CASSRTGLPLHF
d_call: -
j_call: TRBJ1-6
clone_size: few
v_call: TRBV6-5

cdr3_nt: TGTGCCAGCAGCTTTGAACGAGAGACCCAGTACTTC
cdr3_aa: CASSFERETQYF
d_call: -
j_call: TRBJ2-5
clone_size: few
v_call: TRBV11-2

cdr3_nt: TGCAGCGTTGGTTTTCAGAACTATGGCTACACCTTC
cdr3_aa: CSVGFQNYGYTF
d_call: -
j_call: TRBJ1-2
clone_size: -
v_call: TRBV29-1

cdr3_nt: TGTGCCTGGGGCCGGGACAGGGGAGGTTATGGCTACACCTTC
cdr3_aa: CAWGRDRGGYGYTF
d_call: TRBD1
j_call: TRBJ1-2
clone_size: -
v_call: TRBV30

cdr3_nt: TGCAGTGCTCCCGCAAAGGGGAACACTGAAGCTTTCTTT
cdr3_aa: CSAPAKGNTEAFF
d_call: -
j_call: TRBJ1-1
clone_size: -
v_call: TRBV20-1

cdr3_nt: TGTGCCAGCAGCTTAGTGGACAGGGGGGTTGAGGAGACCCAGTACTTC
cdr3_aa: CASSLVDRGVEETQYF
d_call: TRBD1
j_call: TRBJ2-5
clone_size: -
v_call: TRBV7-2

cdr3_nt: TGCAGTGCTGGCCCCACGACAGGGGCCAAAAACATTCAGTACTTC
cdr3_aa: CSAGPTTGAKNIQYF
d_call: TRBD1
j_call: TRBJ2-4
clone_size: -
v_call: TRBV20-1

cdr3_nt: TGCGCCAGCAGCCGTCAAAGAGGGGACAACGAGCAGTACTTC
cdr3_aa: CASSRQRGDNEQYF
d_call: -
j_call: TRBJ2-7
clone_size: many
v_call: TRBV4-1

cdr3_nt: TGTGCCAGCATTGGCGCCGGCTACACCTTC
cdr3_aa: CASIGAGYTF
d_call: -
j_call: TRBJ1-2
clone_size: -
v_call: TRBV6-1

cdr3_nt: TGTGCCAGCAGCATGGACAGGGGGCTCTCTGAAGCTTTCTTT
cdr3_aa: CASSMDRGLSEAFF
d_call: TRBD1
j_call: TRBJ1-1
clone_size: -
v_call: TRBV7-9

cdr3_nt: TGCGCCGGCAGGAATAGGGCAGGGGACGGTGAGCAGTTCTTC
cdr3_aa: CAGRNRAGDGEQFF
d_call: -
j_call: TRBJ2-1
clone_size: few
v_call: TRBV5-1

cdr3_nt: TGCGCCAGCAGCTCTGGCCGGGCCTTCTTCCAAGAGACCCAGTACTTC
cdr3_aa: CASSSGRAFFQETQYF
d_call: -
j_call: TRBJ2-5
clone_size: -
v_call: TRBV5-1

cdr3_nt: TGCGCCAGCAGCCAAGTGAAGGGAGGGGGGGCAGATACGCAGTATTTT
cdr3_aa: CASSQVKGGGADTQYF
d_call: -
j_call: TRBJ2-3
clone_size: few
v_call: TRBV4-3

cdr3_nt: TGCAGTGCTAGCCTACCAGGGACGGAAAAAATCGGCTACACCTTC
cdr3_aa: CSASLPGTEKIGYTF
d_call: -
j_call: TRBJ1-2
clone_size: few
v_call: TRBV20-1

cdr3_nt: TGTGCCAGCAGCTCCGTCGGCGAGCAGTACTTC
cdr3_aa: CASSSVGEQYF
d_call: -
j_call: TRBJ2-7
clone_size: few
v_call: TRBV5-6

cdr3_nt: TGTGCCACCAGCAGAGACAGCAGGGGGCTAACGAACACTGAAGCTTTCTTT
cdr3_aa: CATSRDSRGLTNTEAFF
d_call: TRBD1
j_call: TRBJ1-1
clone_size: -
v_call: TRBV15

cdr3_nt: TGTGCCAGCAGAAGAGACAGGACAACTAATGAAAAACTGTTTTTT
cdr3_aa: CASRRDRTTNEKLFF
d_call: -
j_call: TRBJ1-4
clone_size: many
v_call: TRBV7-2

cdr3_nt: TGTGCCAGCTCACCGAATGGGGGCGCAGATACGCAGTATTTT
cdr3_aa: CASSPNGGADTQYF
d_call: -
j_call: TRBJ2-3
clone_size: -
v_call: TRBV18

cdr3_nt: TGTGCCAGCAGACCGGCTTCGAGGGACACTGAAGCTTTCTTT
cdr3_aa: CASRPASRDTEAFF
d_call: -
j_call: TRBJ1-1
clone_size: few
v_call: TRBV12-3/TRBV12-4

cdr3_nt: TGTGCCATCAGGGCTAGCGGGGGGGCGAATGAGCAGTTCTTC
cdr3_aa: CAIRASGGANEQFF
d_call: TRBD2
j_call: TRBJ2-1
clone_size: many
v_call: TRBV10-3

cdr3_nt: TGTGCCAGCAGCCCAGTCGGGCGAGCGAACACCGGGGAGCTGTTTTTT
cdr3_aa: CASSPVGRANTGELFF
d_call: -
j_call: TRBJ2-2
clone_size: many
v_call: TRBV7-9

cdr3_nt: TGCGCCAGCAGCCCGGACAGTTTGGCCCTAGGGGCGGCTTTCTTT
cdr3_aa: CASSPDSLALGAAFF
d_call: -
j_call: TRBJ1-1
clone_size: -
v_call: TRBV4-3

cdr3_nt: TGTGCCAGCAGCACTTTTAGGGGCTCTGGAAACACCATATATTTT
cdr3_aa: CASSTFRGSGNTIYF
d_call: -
j_call: TRBJ1-3
clone_size: -
v_call: TRBV7-2

cdr3_nt: TGTGCCAGCAGGGGAGGGGCCGGGATTCAGTACGAGCAGTACTTC
cdr3_aa: CASRGGAGIQYEQYF
d_call: TRBD2
j_call: TRBJ2-7
clone_size: -
v_call: TRBV5-4

cdr3_nt: TGTGCCTGGAGTGTAGGGGGCAGCTCCTACGAGCAGTACTTC
cdr3_aa: CAWSVGGSSYEQYF
d_call: TRBD1
j_call: TRBJ2-7
clone_size: few
v_call: TRBV30

cdr3_nt: TGTGCCAGCAGCTTTGGGACAGGGGGGACCATATATTTT
cdr3_aa: CASSFGTGGTIYF
d_call: TRBD1
j_call: TRBJ1-3
clone_size: many
v_call: TRBV7-2

cdr3_nt: TGCAGTGCTAGAGATAACGTGGGGAATGGCTACACCTTC
cdr3_aa: CSARDNVGNGYTF
d_call: -
j_call: TRBJ1-2
clone_size: many
v_call: TRBV20-1

cdr3_nt: TGTGCCAGCAGCGAGGGAGGGTCGAAGGCCCAGTACTTC
cdr3_aa: CASSEGGSKAQYF
d_call: TRBD2
j_call: TRBJ2-5
clone_size: many
v_call: TRBV7-3

cdr3_nt: TGTGCCAGCAGCTTAATGGGCGGGGGGATAGATACGCAGTATTTT
cdr3_aa: CASSLMGGGIDTQYF
d_call: TRBD2
j_call: TRBJ2-3
clone_size: many
v_call: TRBV7-3

cdr3_nt: TGTGCCATCAGTGAGATGGCGACGCAAGAGACCCAGTACTTC
cdr3_aa: CAISEMATQETQYF
d_call: -
j_call: TRBJ2-5
clone_size: few
v_call: TRBV10-3

cdr3_nt: TGTGCCAGCAGCTTCCGGGGGGCGAGAGCTTTCTTT
cdr3_aa: CASSFRGARAFF
d_call: -
j_call: TRBJ1-1
clone_size: few
v_call: TRBV11-3

cdr3_nt: TGTGCCAGTAGTCAGCGGGGGGGCCGAGATACGCAGTATTTT
cdr3_aa: CASSQRGGRDTQYF
d_call: TRBD2
j_call: TRBJ2-3
clone_size: few
v_call: TRBV19

cdr3_nt: TGTGCCAGCAGCGTAACCCGACAGAGGCAGTACTTC
cdr3_aa: CASSVTRQRQYF
d_call: -
j_call: TRBJ2-7
clone_size: many
v_call: TRBV7-2

cdr3_nt: TGCGCCAGCAGCCAACAGGGGAGCGGCTACACCTTC
cdr3_aa: CASSQQGSGYTF
d_call: -
j_call: TRBJ1-2
clone_size: many
v_call: TRBV4-3

cdr3_nt: TGTGCCAGCAGCTTAGCCCAAAACCCGGGACAGGGGTCCGCGCTCCAGTTCTTC
cdr3_aa: CASSLAQNPGQGSALQFF
d_call: TRBD1
j_call: TRBJ2-1
clone_size: -
v_call: TRBV7-9

cdr3_nt: TGTGCCAGCAGTTTGTTCCCCGGGACAGAATTGACCGGGGAGCTGTTTTTT
cdr3_aa: CASSLFPGTELTGELFF
d_call: TRBD1
j_call: TRBJ2-2
clone_size: -
v_call: TRBV5-8

cdr3_nt: TGTGCCAGCACCGCCAGCTCTGGAAACACCATATATTTT
cdr3_aa: CASTASSGNTIYF
d_call: -
j_call: TRBJ1-3
clone_size: few
v_call: TRBV9

cdr3_nt: TGCAGTGCTGCCCGGTGGGAGACTGAGACTGAAGCTTTCTTT
cdr3_aa: CSAARWETETEAFF
d_call: -
j_call: TRBJ1-1
clone_size: -
v_call: TRBV20-1

cdr3_nt: TGTGCCACCAAGTCGGGACAGATTAGAAACTCTGGAAACACCATATATTTT
cdr3_aa: CATKSGQIRNSGNTIYF
d_call: -
j_call: TRBJ1-3
clone_size: many
v_call: TRBV21-1

cdr3_nt: TGTGCCAGCAGCCCCGCGACAATGAACACTGAAGCTTTCTTT
cdr3_aa: CASSPATMNTEAFF
d_call: -
j_call: TRBJ1-1
clone_size: -
v_call: TRBV9

cdr3_nt: TGTGCCAGCAGCGTATCGGGGGGGGCCGAGCAGTACTTC
cdr3_aa: CASSVSGGAEQYF
d_call: TRBD2
j_call: TRBJ2-7
clone_size: -
v_call: TRBV9